This is a list of T cell receptor beta chains from one sample in a study of blood T cell repertoires in COVID-19. Sequencing used immunoSEQ multiplex PCR; TCRdb keeps in-frame clones, though not all of them. The table has about 200,000 clones, roughly 80% seen once; the top ten hold 0.9% to 0.95%. Sequencing was done on a sample of peripheral blood. These receptors all stem from a man aged 60 to 69 with COVID-19, enrolled during active disease. CDR3s include the opening cysteine and the closing phenylalanine or tryptophan. Each record gives: V gene, J gene, D gene, clone size, CDR3 DNA, CDR3 protein. A D gene is named only where the DNA matches it firmly. Expanded clones are given a class, and other clones once, few, many or no size at all.

V: TRBV30
J: TRBJ1-2
D: NA
size: few
DNA: TGTGCCTGCTACTTCTACCCCGGCGCTGGTAGCAACTATGGCTACACCTTC
CDR3: CACYFYPGAGSNYGYTF

V: TRBV3-1/TRBV3-2
J: TRBJ2-2
D: NA
size: NA
DNA: TGTGCCAGCAGCCAAGGACTCCCCGGGGGCGGGGAGCTGTTTTTT
CDR3: CASSQGLPGGGELFF

V: TRBV19
J: TRBJ1-4
D: NA
size: NA
DNA: TGTGCCAGTAGTATCTCTTCTCGTAATGAAAAACTGTTTTTT
CDR3: CASSISSRNEKLFF

V: TRBV28
J: TRBJ2-5
D: NA
size: NA
DNA: TGTGCCAGCAGTTTAGCAGGATTCCAAGAGACCCAGTACTTC
CDR3: CASSLAGFQETQYF

V: TRBV28
J: TRBJ2-2
D: NA
size: once
DNA: TGTGCCAGCAGTTTAAATACTGCGAACACCGGGGAGCTGTTTTTT
CDR3: CASSLNTANTGELFF

V: TRBV9
J: TRBJ2-5
D: TRBD2
size: NA
DNA: TGTGCCAGCAGCGAGCAGGGACTAGCGAGAGAGACCCAGTACTTC
CDR3: CASSEQGLARETQYF

V: TRBV24-1
J: TRBJ2-1
D: TRBD1
size: NA
DNA: TGTGCCACCAGTGGTCAGAACTATCGCCGGGACAGCAACAATGAGCAGTTCTTC
CDR3: CATSGQNYRRDSNNEQFF

V: TRBV3-1/TRBV3-2
J: TRBJ2-5
D: NA
size: once
DNA: TGTGCCAGCAGCTCTGACCAGGGTACCCAGTACTTC
CDR3: CASSSDQGTQYF

V: TRBV9
J: TRBJ2-2
D: NA
size: NA
DNA: TGTGCCAGCAGCGTCATGAACACCGGGGAGCTGTTTTTT
CDR3: CASSVMNTGELFF

V: TRBV5-4
J: TRBJ2-2
D: TRBD1
size: NA
DNA: TGTGCCAGCAGCATACCCCCAGCTGTCAGGGGGCATGGCACCGGGGAGCTGTTTTTT
CDR3: CASSIPPAVRGHGTGELFF

V: TRBV6-5
J: TRBJ2-3
D: TRBD2
size: NA
DNA: TGTGCCAGCAGTTTCGGGCTAGCGGGAGCAGATACGCAGTATTTT
CDR3: CASSFGLAGADTQYF

V: TRBV6-6
J: TRBJ1-2
D: TRBD1
size: NA
DNA: TGTGCCAGCAGGGACGGACAGGGAGGTAACTATGGCTACACCTTC
CDR3: CASRDGQGGNYGYTF

V: TRBV18
J: TRBJ1-4
D: TRBD1
size: few
DNA: TGTGCCAGCTCACCAGTCATGTCCGGGACAGGGGGCGCTTCGGGGGAAAAACTGTTTTTT
CDR3: CASSPVMSGTGGASGEKLFF

V: TRBV10-2
J: TRBJ1-4
D: TRBD1
size: NA
DNA: TGCGCCAGCAGTGTACAGGGGAATGAAAAACTGTTTTTT
CDR3: CASSVQGNEKLFF

V: TRBV4-3
J: TRBJ2-7
D: NA
size: NA
DNA: TGCGCCAGCAGCCAGGGGTACAGGAACGAGCAGTACTTC
CDR3: CASSQGYRNEQYF

V: TRBV18
J: TRBJ1-6
D: NA
size: few
DNA: TGTGCCAGCTCACCACTAGGGGAACCCCTCCACTTT
CDR3: CASSPLGEPLHF

V: TRBV29-1
J: TRBJ2-3
D: TRBD2
size: once
DNA: TGCAGCGGCCTAGCGGGAGGATGGGCAGATACGCAGTATTTT
CDR3: CSGLAGGWADTQYF

V: TRBV5-1
J: TRBJ1-6
D: NA
size: NA
DNA: TGCGCCAGCAGCGGGGGGACGGAAAATTCACCCCTCCACTTT
CDR3: CASSGGTENSPLHF

V: TRBV7-3
J: TRBJ2-1
D: TRBD2
size: NA
DNA: TGTGCCAGCAGCTTAACAGCGGGAGGCCAAAATGAGCAGTTCTTC
CDR3: CASSLTAGGQNEQFF

V: TRBV27
J: TRBJ1-1
D: TRBD1
size: NA
DNA: TGTGCCAGCAGTTTCTCGGGACAGGGGGCAACCACTGAAGCTTTCTTT
CDR3: CASSFSGQGATTEAFF

V: TRBV11-2
J: TRBJ1-1
D: NA
size: NA
DNA: TGTGCCAGCAGCTTAGGGAGGGGCATGAACACTGAAGCTTTCTTT
CDR3: CASSLGRGMNTEAFF

V: TRBV7-3
J: TRBJ2-2
D: TRBD2
size: NA
DNA: TGTGCCAGCAGCCGAAGCGGGAGTAACCCCGGGGAGCTGTTTTTT
CDR3: CASSRSGSNPGELFF

V: TRBV5-1
J: TRBJ2-7
D: NA
size: NA
DNA: TGCGCCAGCAGCCAGATGACGGGAATCTCCTACGAGCAGTACTTC
CDR3: CASSQMTGISYEQYF

V: TRBV6-1
J: TRBJ2-1
D: NA
size: NA
DNA: TGTGCCAGCAGTGAAGGGGTTAGCGGCCATGAGCAGTTCTTC
CDR3: CASSEGVSGHEQFF

V: TRBV12-5
J: TRBJ1-5
D: NA
size: NA
DNA: TGTGCTAGTGGTTTCCCTAGTGGGGCGGCTCAGCCCCAGCATTTT
CDR3: CASGFPSGAAQPQHF

V: TRBV6-5
J: TRBJ1-1
D: TRBD1
size: NA
DNA: TGTGCCAGCGTGACAGGGTGGGCGAACACTGAAGCTTTCTTT
CDR3: CASVTGWANTEAFF

V: TRBV19
J: TRBJ1-5
D: TRBD1
size: NA
DNA: TGTGCCAGTAGGGGACAGGGTATGGGTCAGCCCCAGCATTTT
CDR3: CASRGQGMGQPQHF

V: TRBV5-4
J: TRBJ2-7
D: NA
size: NA
DNA: TGTGCCGGCGGTGTGTTAGGCTCCTACGAGCAGTACTTC
CDR3: CAGGVLGSYEQYF

V: TRBV5-1
J: TRBJ1-2
D: NA
size: NA
DNA: TGCGCCAGCAGCCAAGATACCGGGACAAACAATGGCTACACCTTC
CDR3: CASSQDTGTNNGYTF

V: TRBV27
J: TRBJ2-5
D: TRBD2
size: NA
DNA: TGTGCCAGCAGTTTACACACTGTAGCGGGGGTAATGGGCCAAGAGACCCAGTACTTC
CDR3: CASSLHTVAGVMGQETQYF

V: TRBV10-2
J: TRBJ2-7
D: TRBD1
size: NA
DNA: TGCGCCAGCAGTGATCCGGGACAGGGCTACGAGCAGTACTTC
CDR3: CASSDPGQGYEQYF